A selection of T cell receptor beta chains follows, all from one sample in a study of cytomegalovirus exposure and HLA in healthy donors. The method was immunoSEQ multiplex PCR; TCRdb's version includes in-frame clones alone and lacks a portion of them. Found here are 140,000 or so clones, around 75% of them singletons; the top ten hold about 1.8%. The sequenced sample consisted of PBMCs. The source is a woman in her thirties or forties in good health and CMV-seronegative. CDR3s include the opening cysteine and the closing phenylalanine or tryptophan. Each record gives: J gene, clone size, V gene, D gene, CDR3 DNA, CDR3 protein. D genes are given only for firm matches. For some rows the clone size is stated as once, few or many, or as a class when expanded; others skip it.

TRBJ1-2 few TRBV25-1 TRBD1 TGTGCCAGCAGCCAAACAGGGGCCTATGGCTACACCTTC CASSQTGAYGYTF
TRBJ2-7 . TRBV4-1 TRBD1 TGCGCCAGCAGCCAAGTTTTCACAGGGGGCGCGGCCCCCTACGAGCAGTACTTC CASSQVFTGGAAPYEQYF
TRBJ1-1 . TRBV28 . TGTGCCAGCAGTTACCTGAGGCTACGGGGATCACCGCGCCTGGTCGGGAAGGGGAACACTGAAGCTTTCTTT CASSYLRLRGSPRLVGKGNTEAFF
TRBJ2-7 . TRBV11-2 . TGTGCCAGCAGCACAGACACCTTGCCGGCCTACGAGCAGTACTTC CASSTDTLPAYEQYF
TRBJ1-2 . TRBV27 TRBD1 TGTGCCAGCAGGCTCCGGGACAGGGACTATGGCTACACCTTC CASRLRDRDYGYTF
TRBJ1-1 . TRBV28 TRBD1 TGTGCCAGCAGCCTCGGGACAGGGTTCCCCTACACTGAAGCTTTCTTT CASSLGTGFPYTEAFF
TRBJ1-4 once TRBV6-5 TRBD1 TGTGCCAGCATGTTGAGGGGGCGGGTTAATGAAAAACTGTTTTTT CASMLRGRVNEKLFF
TRBJ2-1 . TRBV2 TRBD2 TGTGCCAGCAGTGTACTAGCGGGGGCCATACTCGGCTCCTACAATGAGCAGTTCTTC CASSVLAGAILGSYNEQFF
TRBJ2-7 . TRBV27 . TGTGCCAGCAGTCCCCTTGGCAGGGGAGTACACGAGCAGTACTTC CASSPLGRGVHEQYF
TRBJ1-2 few TRBV19 TRBD1 TGTGCCAGTAGTCGGCAGGGGGACGGCTACACCTTC CASSRQGDGYTF
TRBJ2-7 . TRBV11-2 TRBD2 TGTGCCAGCAGCTGGAGCGGGAGGAAAAACGAGCAGTACTTC CASSWSGRKNEQYF
TRBJ2-1 . TRBV7-9 TRBD2 TGTGCCAGCAGCTTAGCGGGGACTAGCGGGGTTTCCTTCAATGAGCAGTTCTTC CASSLAGTSGVSFNEQFF
TRBJ2-1 . TRBV18 TRBD2 TGTGCCAGCTCACCGACTAAACTAGCGGGAGCTGGTGAGCAGTTCTTC CASSPTKLAGAGEQFF
TRBJ2-5 . TRBV11-2 TRBD2 TGTGCCAGCAGCCCGGGGACTAGCGGGGGAGATTGGGAGACCCAGTACTTC CASSPGTSGGDWETQYF
TRBJ1-5 . TRBV4-1 . TGCGCCAGCAGCCTTCAGGCCCATAGCAATCAGCCCCAGCATTTT CASSLQAHSNQPQHF
TRBJ2-5 once TRBV5-1 . TGCGCCAGCAGCTTGGCCCTTACAGGGTCCGAGACCCAGTACTTC CASSLALTGSETQYF
TRBJ2-1 . TRBV13 . TGTGCCAGCAGCTTACGGAGGGAGAATGAGCAGTTCTTC CASSLRRENEQFF
TRBJ2-7 . TRBV15 TRBD2 TGTGCCACCAGCAGAGATTTGGGACGCGGGGGAGGAAGCGGCGAGCAGTACTTC CATSRDLGRGGGSGEQYF
TRBJ1-5 . TRBV19 . TGTGCCAGTAGTATTGGACGGGGGGTCAATCAGCCCCAGCATTTT CASSIGRGVNQPQHF
TRBJ2-7 once TRBV10-3 TRBD1 TGTGCCATCAGTGACTCGGGGACAGGGAATTTACACGAGCAGTACTTC CAISDSGTGNLHEQYF
TRBJ2-1 . TRBV5-6 . TGTGCCAGCAGCCCTTGGGTCGGGAGAGCTAACAATGAGCAGTTCTTC CASSPWVGRANNEQFF
TRBJ2-7 . TRBV7-6 . TGTGCCAGCAGCTTAGTCCTAGGCGAGAGACCCTACGAGCAGTACTTC CASSLVLGERPYEQYF
TRBJ2-1 . TRBV10-2 TRBD2 TGCGCCAGCAGTGGAAATAGCGGGGATGAGCAGTTCTTC CASSGNSGDEQFF
TRBJ1-4 . TRBV5-5 TRBD1 TGTGCCAGCAGCATGACAGGGACGCCTAATGAAAAACTGTTTTTT CASSMTGTPNEKLFF
TRBJ1-1 once TRBV5-1 TRBD1 TGCGCCAGCTCCGACAGGGGCCTGAACACTGAAGCTTTCTTT CASSDRGLNTEAFF
TRBJ1-1 . TRBV10-2 . TGCGCCAGCAACCGGGAGAACACTGAAGCTTTCTTT CASNRENTEAFF
TRBJ2-7 . TRBV18 . TGTGCCAGCTCACCACTCGGCCCATCTACTACTGACGAGCAGTACTTC CASSPLGPSTTDEQYF
TRBJ2-5 . TRBV10-3 TRBD1 TGTGCCATCAGTGAGAACAGGGGGCGAGGGGAGACCCAGTACTTC CAISENRGRGETQYF
TRBJ1-5 . TRBV19 . TGTGCCAGTAGCGACATCGGACAGCCCCAGCATTTT CASSDIGQPQHF
TRBJ2-3 . TRBV7-9 TRBD1 TGTGCCAGCAGCTTGGGACAGGGCCTTTCAGATACGCAGTATTTT CASSLGQGLSDTQYF
TRBJ1-3 . TRBV5-1 . TGCGCCAGCAGCCCCGACAGGAATGGAAACACCATATATTTT CASSPDRNGNTIYF
TRBJ2-7 . TRBV6-5 TRBD2 TGTGCCAGCAGTTACTCGATCGGGGGGTCATCCTACGAGCAGTACTTC CASSYSIGGSSYEQYF
TRBJ2-1 . TRBV5-1 TRBD2 TGCGCCAGCACACTAGCGGGGGGAAACAATGAGCAGTTCTTC CASTLAGGNNEQFF
TRBJ1-1 . TRBV5-1 . TGCGCCAGCAGCTTGACAGGTCCGTTTGAAGCTTTCTTT CASSLTGPFEAFF